This entry features one T cell receptor beta chain sequence. Its target antigen remains unknown. No base-level quality is on record; no much larger clone is a single base apart. The cohort consisted of 670 or so healthy bone marrow donors. Cohort members were all nominally healthy when sampled, although unrecorded immune exposures were likely present. The donor was CMV seropositive and was included in the group of approximately 310 seropositive cohort members. Every donor gave a peripheral blood sample, and the peripheral blood mononuclear cells from that sample were used for TCR beta sequencing. Genomic DNA was extracted from the blood cell samples with the Qiagen DNeasy Blood Extraction Kit. Taken from cysteine to phenylalanine, the CDR3 has 12 residues. CDR3 DNA only is kept here, 36 bases in frame from base 1. From a lookup of the germline V gene (reference sequence), CDR1 and CDR2 are GTSNPN and SVGIG. Cut back by 0 bases and 2 bases, the V and J ends lie 5 bases apart.

This sample is drawn from a study of cytomegalovirus exposure and HLA in healthy donors (dated by TCRdb to about 2017). The study in broad terms: In an earlier analysis of 450 to 750 of the donors, approximately 300 Gb of sequence data and about 110 million unique TCR beta sequences from about 190 million T cells were reported. About 320 gigabases of sequencing data and approximately 80 million unique TCR sequences were included in an early release covering about 700 HLA-typed donors. The genetic ancestry cluster associated with self-reported Caucasian donors included over 65% of the 300 to 400 genotyped donors. The study aimed to test whether signatures of past pathogen exposure could be identified by cataloging public T cell receptors. The study profiled the T cell repertoires of hundreds of subjects by immunosequencing and related them to cytomegalovirus serostatus. Along with the approximately 700-subject first cohort, a separate validation cohort of over a hundred different subjects was used. To predict cytomegalovirus infection status, the study combined high-throughput TCR immunosequencing, statistical association of individual TCRs with disease status, and machine learning. A later analysis re-examined previously published TCR beta repertoires from more than 550 donors and added high-resolution HLA genotyping to investigate patterns of TCR occurrence. Rather than using new phenotypic data, the later analysis identified candidate immune exposures from TCR beta sequences and from how often those sequences occurred across donors. To decide whether each TCR beta V gene segment behaved as functional or pseudogenic, an earlier analysis of some 580 of the donors relied on high-throughput TCR beta sequencing. Donor age, sex, ethnicity and CMV serostatus were collected together with the repertoire data. In a later genetic analysis, genome-wide SNP genotypes for about three fifths of the roughly 670 donors were used, and that subset was treated as a discovery cohort. All discovery cohort repertoires had been generated on a single sequencing platform. HLA typing covered class I and class II loci at four-digit resolution. Typing coverage differed by locus: A, B, C, DRB1 and DQB1 were typed in roughly 620-630 donors, DQA1 in about 500, DPA1 in around 600, and DPB1 in approximately 450. A handful of DR-DQ haplotypes were handled as single units for association and clustering because linkage in the cohort was strong. On average, 235,054 unique TCR beta nucleotide sequences were sequenced per donor among a few hundred genotyped donors of the cohort, with 15% to 20% of those sequences being non-productive.

What the authors observed across the whole study: A later genetic analysis reported fewer N-insertions in productive TCRs among donors in an Asian-associated ancestry cluster than the approximately 700-donor mean. Several of the top co-occurrence clusters appeared to be linked to parvovirus B19, influenza, CMV and Epstein-Barr virus, according to a later analysis. A few of the identified cytomegalovirus-associated TCR beta chains were confirmed in vitro to be specific for cytomegalovirus antigens. Because some donors lacked HLA typing at each locus, the association tests relied only on the typed subset. Most TCR sequences were seen in very few donors, while some public TCRs were found in many individuals. The classifier was reported to diagnose cytomegalovirus status with high specificity and sensitivity in both the original and validation cohorts. Because the 87-base-pair reads could not distinguish some IMGT-functional V segments, including TRBV6-2 and TRBV6-3, those segments were excluded. In this cohort, only TCR beta chains were sequenced, and detectable features were limited by the absence of alpha or paired-chain data. Linkage disequilibrium might explain the correlated functional status among segregating V segments, but an unknown experimental factor could not be excluded. In a later analysis, HLA-associated TCR beta chains were found to be more clonally expanded and to have lower generation probabilities than equally common non-associated chains. The only immune exposure information available for the cohort was CMV serostatus. When HLA alleles, especially DR and DQ, strongly co-occurred, attributing TCR associations to individual alleles was difficult. It was suggested by the authors that the approach could potentially be generalized to other disease states and immunological phenotypes. The sequencing pipeline was judged likely to have produced a cluster of highly shared sequence variants as a technical artifact. Presence/absence analyses assumed roughly uniform sequencing depth across donors, an assumption that may not hold. The study gave a list of over 150 TCR beta chains associated with cytomegalovirus. Because counts were too low, about 17 rarely observed V segments, including chromosome 9 orphons, were excluded from the earlier analysis of several hundred of the donors. In a later analysis, TCR association rates were found to vary across HLA loci, with the most associated TCRs seen for DRB1 alleles and the fewest for HLA-C alleles. A further reported finding was that TCR beta sequences accurately predicted the HLA-A and HLA-B alleles for most subjects in the first cohort. V-gene and J-gene trimming of TCR beta chains was associated with a missense DCLRE1C variant in a later genetic analysis, and the association was replicated in an independent cohort. Broadly in line with IMGT annotations, most TCR beta V segments showed up in productive rearrangements about 87% or about 30% of the time in an earlier analysis of 450 to 750 of the donors. In a later analysis, most CMV-associated TCR beta chains were found to appear HLA-restricted, with HLA associations seemingly driven largely by CMV exposure. Specific HLA alleles were associated with 16,951 TCR beta sequences at a false discovery rate of 0.05 in a later analysis.

Preparation of the library involved the immunoSEQ multiplex PCR assay. For the multiplex PCR, a mixture combining 60 forward primers for TCR Vbeta segments and 13 reverse primers for TCR Jbeta segments was used. The CDR3 region of rearranged TCR beta genes was amplified from genomic DNA by a multiplex PCR assay. Amplified TCR beta libraries were sequenced as 87-base-pair reads on the Illumina HiSeq System. Per the authors' processing: A later analysis counted 65 million to 90 million unique TCR beta chains across the 550 to 700 repertoires, and around 9.9 million of these chains were shared by at least two donors. A nearest-neighbor algorithm error-corrected the raw reads and collapsed the reads into unique sequences, merging closely related sequences to remove PCR and sequencing errors. To assign V, D and J gene segments, CDR3 sequences were aligned to IMGT reference sequences. For a sequence to be retained, at least a six-nucleotide match to both a V gene segment and a J gene segment was required. Rearrangements were classified as productive when the CDR3 lacked stop codons and remained in frame with V and J, and all other rearrangements were classified as non-productive. Following IMGT convention, CDR3 was defined as the stretch from the second conserved V-encoded cysteine up to the conserved J-encoded phenylalanine. In an earlier analysis of just under 600 of the donors, sequences lacking an unambiguous match to a single V gene segment were excluded. In an earlier analysis of approximately 610 of the donors, V segments were called functional above 56.7% productive rearrangements and were called segregating when the between-donor standard deviation exceeded 5%. A statistical classification framework was built to diagnose cytomegalovirus status from the catalog of TCR beta chain sequences. In a later analysis, V and J genes were assigned by comparing TCR nucleotide sequences against IMGT/GENE-DB human TR gene sequences. In a later analysis, CDR3 sequences and most-parsimonious VDJ recombination scenarios were assigned using the TCRdist pipeline. In a later analysis, every TCR beta chain was defined by the combination of its CDR3 amino acid sequence and its V-gene family, and reads without a unique V-gene family were dropped. As a way to deal with suspected cross-contamination and a sequencing artifact, a later analysis dropped roughly 620 nucleotide sequences that were highly shared and had low generation probability. A later analysis calculated a clonal expansion index for each public chain from normalized within-repertoire ranks of inferred template counts. Generation probabilities in a later analysis came from a VDJ recombination model fitted to out-of-frame rearrangements, and those results were checked against IGoR. In a later analysis, hypergeometric tests were used to score TCR-TCR, TCR-HLA and TCR-CMV co-occurrence, with a repertoire-size bias correction applied to TCR pairs. False discovery rates were estimated in a later analysis by permuting HLA or CMV assignments 20 times. In a later analysis, co-occurring TCRs were grouped using DBSCAN, and TCRdist sequence similarity was added for clustering within HLA-allele-positive subsets. Repertoires with fewer than 30,000 or more than 120,000 public chains were left out of co-occurrence clustering, as were a handful of repertoires with anomalous nucleotide sharing. As stored in TCRdb, this immuneACCESS dataset retains in-frame rearrangements with V and J assigned. A fraction of the clones does not appear; measured against another copy, unresolved V genes explain less than half of the discrepancy, and the remainder lacks a known reason. The V and J calls and the clone size are those of that table, but D and trimming were determined from the DNA. The sample table shows around 150,000 clones, and about four fifths are seen once. The ten largest clones take up around 6.5% of the sample.

Recombination linked TRBV30 to TRBJ2-7; a tentative D match to TRBD2 spans 5 bases. The source material was PBMCs. The sequence was obtained from a man aged 45-65 years in good health and CMV-seropositive. The DNA sequence follows: TGTGCCTGGAGTGTCGGGACCTACGAGCAGTACTTC. Translated, this gives CAWSVGTYEQYF.